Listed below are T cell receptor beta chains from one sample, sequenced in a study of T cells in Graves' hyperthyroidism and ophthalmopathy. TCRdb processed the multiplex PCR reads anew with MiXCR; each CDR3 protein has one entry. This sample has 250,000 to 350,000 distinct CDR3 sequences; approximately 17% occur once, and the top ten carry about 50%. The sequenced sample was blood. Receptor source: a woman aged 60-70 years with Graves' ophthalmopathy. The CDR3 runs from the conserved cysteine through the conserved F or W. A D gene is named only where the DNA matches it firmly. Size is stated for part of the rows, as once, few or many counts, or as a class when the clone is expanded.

CDR3: CASSVADGRARSTYNEQFF
DNA: TGTGCCAGCAGCGTAGCTGACGGGAGGGCCAGGAGCACCTACAATGAGCAGTTCTTC
J: TRBJ2-1
D: TRBD2
size: many
V: TRBV9

CDR3: CASSQGFLTGTGYTF
DNA: TGTGCCAGCAGCCAAGGTTTTCTGACAGGGACTGGCTACACCTTC
J: TRBJ1-2
D: TRBD1
size: many
V: TRBV3-1

CDR3: CASSEAYRGSEAFF
DNA: TGTGCCAGCAGTGAGGCGTACAGGGGGTCTGAAGCTTTCTTT
J: TRBJ1-1
D: TRBD1
size: many
V: TRBV2

CDR3: CASSSHARAGSLGGYTF
DNA: TGTGCCAGCAGTTCACATGCCCGTGCGGGTTCCCTGGGTGGCTACACCTTC
J: TRBJ1-2
D: .
size: many
V: TRBV28

CDR3: CASSGVIGLAGDYEQFF
DNA: TGTGCCAGCTCAGGGGTGATCGGGCTAGCGGGAGATTATGAGCAGTTCTTC
J: TRBJ2-1
D: TRBD2
size: many
V: TRBV18

CDR3: CASSLLDSPLHF
DNA: TGTGCCAGCAGCTTATTGGATTCACCCCTCCACTTT
J: TRBJ1-6
D: .
size: many
V: TRBV7-9

CDR3: CASSLNPLANEKLFF
DNA: TGTGCCAGCAGCTTAAACCCCCTAGCTAATGAAAAACTGTTTTTT
J: TRBJ1-4
D: .
size: few
V: TRBV7-2

CDR3: CASRAGSNTGELFF
DNA: TGTGCCAGCAGGGCCGGGTCCAACACCGGGGAGCTGTTTTTT
J: TRBJ2-2
D: .
size: many
V: TRBV2

CDR3: CASSLGLAGGVDTQYF
DNA: TGTGCCAGCAGCTTAGGACTAGCGGGAGGCGTAGATACGCAGTATTTT
J: TRBJ2-3
D: TRBD2
size: many
V: TRBV7-2

CDR3: CASSPSVYQETQYF
DNA: TGTGCCAGCAGCCCATCAGTGTACCAAGAGACCCAGTACTTC
J: TRBJ2-5
D: .
size: many
V: TRBV7-2

CDR3: CASSQGEGRQAQYF
DNA: TGTGCCAGCAGCCAAGGGGAGGGTCGACAGGCGCAGTATTTT
J: TRBJ2-3
D: .
size: many
V: TRBV3-1

CDR3: CSEREALAHEQFF
DNA: TGCAGTGAGCGGGAGGCACTTGCCCATGAGCAGTTCTTC
J: TRBJ2-1
D: TRBD2
size: .
V: TRBV20-1

CDR3: CASRYGNYGYTF
DNA: TGTGCCAGCCGCTACGGAAACTATGGCTACACCTTC
J: TRBJ1-2
D: .
size: many
V: TRBV6-1

CDR3: CASRKGGVRTSGELFF
DNA: TGTGCCAGCAGGAAAGGAGGGGTGAGGACGTCTGGGGAGCTGTTTTTT
J: TRBJ2-2
D: .
size: many
V: TRBV2

CDR3: CASSYRQVGTQYF
DNA: TGTGCCAGCAGCTACAGACAGGTGGGGACCCAGTACTTC
J: TRBJ2-5
D: .
size: few
V: TRBV7-2

CDR3: CASSYFDEQFF
DNA: TGTGCCAGCAGTTACTTCGATGAGCAGTTCTTC
J: TRBJ2-1
D: .
size: many
V: TRBV27

CDR3: CASSGPTTSDDNEQFF
DNA: TGTGCCAGCAGCGGGCCTACGACTAGCGACGACAATGAGCAGTTCTTC
J: TRBJ2-1
D: TRBD2
size: few
V: TRBV9

CDR3: CASSFQGATEAFF
DNA: TGTGCCAGCAGTTTTCAGGGGGCAACTGAAGCTTTCTTT
J: TRBJ1-1
D: TRBD1
size: many
V: TRBV27

CDR3: CASSSRTLAGGHRTYEQYF
DNA: TGTGCCAGCAGTTCTCGTACACTAGCGGGAGGCCATAGGACCTACGAGCAGTACTTC
J: TRBJ2-7
D: TRBD2
size: many
V: TRBV6-2/TRBV6-3

CDR3: CASSGGALSRGEQFF
DNA: TGTGCCAGCAGCGGAGGGGCCTTGAGTCGGGGTGAGCAGTTCTTC
J: TRBJ2-1
D: .
size: many
V: TRBV5-5

CDR3: CASRIVGGSGANVLTF
DNA: TGTGCCAGCAGGATCGTGGGGGGGTCTGGGGCCAACGTCCTGACTTTC
J: TRBJ2-6
D: TRBD2
size: many
V: TRBV28

CDR3: CASSEAPSTRAYETQYF
DNA: TGTGCCAGCAGTGAAGCCCCATCAACTAGGGCCTACGAGACCCAGTACTTC
J: TRBJ2-5
D: .
size: .
V: TRBV6-1

CDR3: CASKADSHSYEQYF
DNA: TGTGCCAGCAAAGCGGACAGCCACTCCTACGAGCAGTACTTC
J: TRBJ2-7
D: .
size: many
V: TRBV2

CDR3: CASSLAVRVGDTEAFF
DNA: TGTGCCAGCAGCTTAGCTGTACGGGTGGGGGACACTGAAGCTTTCTTT
J: TRBJ1-1
D: .
size: many
V: TRBV11-2

CDR3: CASSAGTRDSPLHF
DNA: TGTGCCAGCAGCGCGGGGACGAGGGATTCACCCCTCCACTTT
J: TRBJ1-6
D: .
size: .
V: TRBV9

CDR3: CASSVGGWNGYTF
DNA: TGTGCCAGCAGCGTAGGAGGGTGGAATGGCTACACCTTC
J: TRBJ1-2
D: .
size: once
V: TRBV9

CDR3: CASSYGEMNTEAFF
DNA: TGTGCCAGCAGTTACGGAGAAATGAACACTGAAGCTTTCTTT
J: TRBJ1-1
D: .
size: many
V: TRBV6-2/TRBV6-3

CDR3: CASSQDHGSVTYEQYF
DNA: TGCGCCAGCAGCCAAGATCACGGTAGTGTAACCTACGAGCAGTACTTC
J: TRBJ2-7
D: .
size: .
V: TRBV4-1

CDR3: CATEAGGHTSDTQYF
DNA: TGTGCCACAGAAGCGGGAGGACACACTTCAGATACGCAGTATTTT
J: TRBJ2-3
D: TRBD2
size: many
V: TRBV10-3

CDR3: CSARELSGNTIYF
DNA: TGCAGTGCTAGAGAATTGTCTGGAAACACCATATATTTT
J: TRBJ1-3
D: .
size: many
V: TRBV20-1

CDR3: CASSPGGGGEQYF
DNA: TGTGCCAGCAGCCCAGGCGGTGGGGGCGAGCAGTACTTC
J: TRBJ2-7
D: .
size: many
V: TRBV7-3

CDR3: CASGAGQGNYGYTF
DNA: TGTGCCAGCGGTGCCGGGCAGGGCAACTATGGCTACACCTTC
J: TRBJ1-2
D: .
size: many
V: TRBV2

CDR3: CVSSPEGGRITEAFF
DNA: TGTGTCAGCTCACCAGAAGGGGGGAGGATCACTGAAGCTTTCTTT
J: TRBJ1-1
D: .
size: .
V: TRBV18

CDR3: CASSYAHMSNQPQHF
DNA: TGTGCCAGCAGTTACGCCCATATGAGCAATCAGCCCCAGCATTTT
J: TRBJ1-5
D: .
size: many
V: TRBV6-2/TRBV6-3

CDR3: CASSYIWTGVNYGYAF
DNA: TGTGCCAGCAGTTACATCTGGACAGGAGTAAACTATGGCTACGCCTTC
J: TRBJ1-2
D: TRBD1
size: .
V: TRBV6-9

CDR3: CASRTGTGKDGELFF
DNA: TGTGCCAGCAGGACCGGGACAGGGAAAGACGGGGAGCTGTTTTTT
J: TRBJ2-2
D: TRBD1
size: few
V: TRBV27

CDR3: CSARYAGSGGNTIYF
DNA: TGCAGTGCTAGATATGCGGGTTCCGGTGGAAACACCATATATTTT
J: TRBJ1-3
D: .
size: many
V: TRBV20-1

CDR3: CASSQSINLKETQYF
DNA: TGTGCCAGCAGCCAATCGATAAACTTGAAAGAGACCCAGTACTTC
J: TRBJ2-5
D: .
size: .
V: TRBV16

CDR3: CASSTRQKTYEQYF
DNA: TGTGCCAGTAGTACGAGACAGAAAACCTACGAGCAGTACTTC
J: TRBJ2-7
D: .
size: .
V: TRBV19

CDR3: CASSSSTGELFF
DNA: TGTGCCAGCAGTTCTAGCACCGGGGAGCTGTTTTTT
J: TRBJ2-2
D: .
size: .
V: TRBV12-3/TRBV12-4

CDR3: CASSIRLAGGGELFF
DNA: TGTGCCAGCAGCATTAGACTAGCGGGAGGCGGGGAGCTGTTTTTT
J: TRBJ2-2
D: TRBD2
size: .
V: TRBV7-2

CDR3: CASSQDLGEGNEKLFF
DNA: TGCGCCAGCAGCCAAGATCTAGGGGAGGGCAATGAAAAACTGTTTTTT
J: TRBJ1-4
D: .
size: many
V: TRBV4-1

CDR3: CASSLDYFEQYF
DNA: TGTGCCAGCAGCCTCGACTACTTTGAGCAGTACTTC
J: TRBJ2-7
D: .
size: many
V: TRBV7-2

CDR3: CASSRSNQDRGYGYTF
DNA: TGTGCCAGCAGCCGAAGTAACCAGGACAGGGGGTATGGCTACACCTTC
J: TRBJ1-2
D: TRBD1
size: many
V: TRBV3-1

CDR3: CASSQNPYARGFGTEAFF
DNA: TGTGCCAGCAGCCAAAACCCATACGCCAGGGGGTTTGGCACTGAAGCTTTCTTT
J: TRBJ1-1
D: TRBD1
size: many
V: TRBV6-2/TRBV6-3

CDR3: CASSEGGRAYEQYF
DNA: TGTGCCAGCAGCGAAGGCGGGAGGGCCTACGAGCAGTACTTC
J: TRBJ2-7
D: TRBD2
size: many
V: TRBV5-6

CDR3: CASSPGTGRGYTF
DNA: TGTGCCAGCAGCCCGGGGACGGGGAGAGGCTACACCTTC
J: TRBJ1-2
D: .
size: many
V: TRBV7-2

CDR3: CASSPSTATEAFF
DNA: TGTGCCAGCTCCCCCTCGACTGCCACTGAAGCTTTCTTT
J: TRBJ1-1
D: .
size: many
V: TRBV18

CDR3: CAWSVQAGGYTF
DNA: TGTGCCTGGAGTGTACAGGCAGGGGGCTACACCTTC
J: TRBJ1-2
D: .
size: many
V: TRBV30

CDR3: CASSRRGGQVGSSYNEQFF
DNA: TGTGCCAGCAGCCGCCGGGGAGGGCAAGTCGGGAGCTCCTACAATGAGCAGTTCTTC
J: TRBJ2-1
D: TRBD2
size: .
V: TRBV5-5

CDR3: CASSPSGQETQYF
DNA: TGTGCCAGCTCACCGTCGGGCCAAGAGACCCAGTACTTC
J: TRBJ2-5
D: .
size: many
V: TRBV18

CDR3: CASTLNQETQYF
DNA: TGTGCCAGCACCCTTAACCAAGAGACCCAGTACTTC
J: TRBJ2-5
D: .
size: many
V: TRBV7-9

CDR3: CASSPQGFHEQYF
DNA: TGCGCCAGCAGCCCTCAGGGGTTCCACGAGCAGTACTTC
J: TRBJ2-7
D: .
size: many
V: TRBV5-1

CDR3: CASRRNGQVNTEAFF
DNA: TGTGCCAGCAGACGTAACGGACAGGTGAACACTGAAGCTTTCTTT
J: TRBJ1-1
D: TRBD1
size: many
V: TRBV6-1

CDR3: CASSPQGDGYTF
DNA: TGTGCCAGCTCACCACAGGGGGATGGCTACACCTTC
J: TRBJ1-2
D: .
size: many
V: TRBV18

CDR3: CASSPGTVGGYTF
DNA: TGCGCCAGCAGCCCGGGGACGGTGGGTGGCTACACCTTC
J: TRBJ1-2
D: .
size: many
V: TRBV4-1